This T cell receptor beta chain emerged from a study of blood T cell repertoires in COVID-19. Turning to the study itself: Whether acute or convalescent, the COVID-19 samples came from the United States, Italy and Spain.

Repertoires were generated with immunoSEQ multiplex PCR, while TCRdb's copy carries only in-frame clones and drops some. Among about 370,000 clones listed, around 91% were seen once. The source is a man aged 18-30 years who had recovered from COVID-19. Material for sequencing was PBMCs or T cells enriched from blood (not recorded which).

The CDR3 region has the DNA TGTGCCAGAGGGACGGGGGATGCAACTAATGAAAAACTGTTTTTT. It translates to CARGTGDATNEKLFF. The chain employs TRBV19 and TRBJ1-4, with D perhaps TRBD1 (5 bases). The CDR3 totals 15 residues. Germline V lookup: CDR1 LNHDA, CDR2 SQIVND (reference sequence). Trimming pared 9 bases from V and 0 bases from J, leaving 14 bases between.